The 12 T cell receptor beta chains presented below share a single source sample, sequenced in a study of regulatory T cells in long-lasting Graves disease. The authors built TCR beta libraries using iRepertoire HTBI primers and Arm-PCR of CDR3 regions. TCRdb reanalysed the multiplex PCR reads using MiXCR and keeps one entry per CDR3 protein. The sample has 350,000 to 500,000 distinct CDR3 sequences; less than 15% are singletons. Time point specified: newly diagnosed GD, antithyroid drugs for less than 3 months. The authors made the TCR library using RNA they extracted from PBMCs. These data also featured in a second study, about T cells in Graves' hyperthyroidism and ophthalmopathy.

The source was peripheral blood mononuclear cells (PBMCs), collected at new diagnosis, from a patient treated with antithyroid drugs. These TCRs come from a woman aged 45-60 years with Graves disease.

Worth noting for this clonotype: Only one base separates this from a far larger clonotype, so it likely reflects a read error. This chain links TRBV6-2 or TRBV6-3 with TRBJ2-3, with 9 nucleotides matching TRBD2. The junction had 13 bases not matched to a gene; V was cut back by 6 bases and J by 3 bases. The CDR3 sequence is 17 residues long. Per the germline V gene, CDR1 is MNHEY and CDR2 is SVGEGT. CDR3 loop: CASREIMAGGHTDTQYF. CDR3 nucleotide sequence: TGTGCCAGCAGAGAAATCATGGCGGGAGGGCATACAGATACGCAGTATTTT.

The V gene is TRBV18, the J gene TRBJ2-1; 8 bases align to TRBD1. J lost 3 bases, V lost 2 bases, and 6 bases had no gene match. CDR3 length equals 16 residues. Germline values: CDR1 KGHSH, CDR2 LQKENI. CDR3 protein: CASSPLGQGNYNEQFF. CDR3 in DNA: TGTGCCAGCTCACCATTAGGACAGGGAAACTACAATGAGCAGTTCTTC.

The rearrangement joins TRBV2 to TRBJ2-1, with 7 bases matching TRBD1. Germline V gene lookup returns CDR1 SNHLY and CDR2 FYNNEI. After removal of 5 bases from V and 8 bases from J, the junction contained 6 bases not matched to a gene. The CDR3 has 13 amino acids. The CDR3 here is CASSRDREHEQFF. CDR3 sequence (DNA): TGTGCCAGCAGTCGTGACAGGGAACATGAGCAGTTCTTC. Variable domain in full (rest from reference TRBV2 and TRBJ2-1): EPEVTQTPSHQVTQMGQEVILRCVPISNHLYFYWYRQILGQKVEFLVSFYNNEISEKSEIFDDQFSVERPDGSNFTLKIRSTKLEDSAMYFCASSRDREHEQFFGPGTRLTVL.

This clonotype appeared many times. The chain combines TRBV7-8 with TRBJ2-5; 9 nucleotides agree with TRBD2. The CDR3 totals 16 residues. V shed 5 bases, J shed 4 bases, and the junction held 11 bases outside the gene matches. Germline V CDR1 and CDR2: SGHVS, FQNEAQ. The CDR3 DNA reads as TGTGCCAGCAGCGCCAAGATAGCGGGAGTGGGAGAGACCCAGTACTTC. Translation: CASSAKIAGVGETQYF.

This clonotype was found a few times. The V gene is TRBV20-1, the J gene TRBJ2-1; 11 bases fit TRBD2. This CDR3 is built from 14 residues. J gave up 3 bases and V 4 bases, and 2 bases lay outside the gene matches. CDR1 DFQATT and CDR2 SNEGSKA come from the germline V gene (reference sequence). The CDR3, as DNA: TGCAGTGCTAATCTAGCGGGAGGCTACAATGAGCAGTTCTTC. Its translation: CSANLAGGYNEQFF.

This clonotype occurred many times. This chain connects TRBV12-3 or TRBV12-4 to TRBJ2-1, with D maybe TRBD2 (6 bases). This CDR3 is built from 14 residues. V was pared by 6 bases and J by 5 bases, with 14 bases between. The CDR3 DNA follows: TGTGCCAGCAGACTACCGGGACTCCACAATGAGCAGTTCTTC. Protein: CASRLPGLHNEQFF.

This clonotype was found many times. CDR3 nucleotides: TGCAGTGCCCCCTCTGGGGGGGAAGGCACAGATACGCAGTATTTT. Amino acids: CSAPSGGEGTDTQYF. The rearrangement joins TRBV20-1 to TRBJ2-3, with TRBD2 matching 7 bases. Per the germline V gene, CDR1 is DFQATT and CDR2 is SNEGSKA (reference sequence). The CDR3 is made up of 15 amino acids. The V and J ends lost 6 bases and 1 base, in that order; junction bases with no gene match: 10.

This clonotype was picked up many times. CDR3 in amino acids: CSALSNLANPANYEQYF. CDR3 coding DNA: TGCAGTGCTCTCTCAAACCTGGCGAACCCGGCAAACTACGAGCAGTACTTC. J is TRBJ2-7 and V is TRBV20-1, with no clear D. Trimming left V 5 bases short and J 3 bases short, with 26 bases between. CDR1 and CDR2 from the germline V gene are DFQATT and SNEGSKA (reference sequence). This CDR3 has 17 amino acids.

This clonotype was found many times. The chain couples TRBV28 to TRBJ1-4; 7 nucleotides align to TRBD1. This CDR3 region has 16 residues. Germline trimming cut 3 bases from V and 5 bases from J; bases unmatched to any gene: 9. Germline V gene data show CDR1 as MDHEN and CDR2 as SYDVKM. The chain's CDR3 is CASSFSQGDQNEKLFF. The CDR3 DNA sequence: TGTGCCAGCAGTTTTTCCCAGGGGGATCAAAATGAAAAACTGTTTTTT.

There are a few counts of this clonotype. V is TRBV7-6 and J is TRBJ2-1, with TRBD2 matching over 7 bases. The end of the DNA is better explained by TRBJ2-5, so the J call may be wrong. Germline V gene lookup returns CDR1 SGHVS and CDR2 FNYEAQ. This CDR3 is 14 amino acids long. CDR3 in DNA: TGTGCCAGCACCGGACTAGAAGGAGGAGAGACCCAGTACTTC. This sequence encodes CASTGLEGGETQYF.

This clonotype was recorded at least ten times. This rearrangement joins TRBV20-1 to TRBJ2-1; a possible D gene is TRBD2 (6 bases). The V gene lost 3 bases and the J gene lost 1 base, with 16 bases spanning the gap. The germline CDR1 and CDR2 sequences are DFQATT and SNEGSKA (reference sequence). This CDR3 is 16 amino acids long. CDR3 sequence: CSASPFATSSYNEQFF. Here the CDR3 DNA reads TGCAGTGCTAGTCCCTTCGCGACTAGTTCCTACAATGAGCAGTTCTTC.

The chain has TRBV5-6 and TRBJ2-1, with 15 positions matching TRBD2. The J segment lost 6 bases and the V segment lost 4 bases, leaving 26 bases of the junction unmatched. This CDR3 region has 23 residues. In germline, CDR1 is SGHDT, CDR2 YYEEEE. For the CDR3, the DNA is TGTGCCAGCAGCGAAGACGTCGCTTGGACAAGCGGGACTAGCGGGAGGCGGGGCAATGAGCAGTTCTTC. It encodes CASSEDVAWTSGTSGRRGNEQFF.